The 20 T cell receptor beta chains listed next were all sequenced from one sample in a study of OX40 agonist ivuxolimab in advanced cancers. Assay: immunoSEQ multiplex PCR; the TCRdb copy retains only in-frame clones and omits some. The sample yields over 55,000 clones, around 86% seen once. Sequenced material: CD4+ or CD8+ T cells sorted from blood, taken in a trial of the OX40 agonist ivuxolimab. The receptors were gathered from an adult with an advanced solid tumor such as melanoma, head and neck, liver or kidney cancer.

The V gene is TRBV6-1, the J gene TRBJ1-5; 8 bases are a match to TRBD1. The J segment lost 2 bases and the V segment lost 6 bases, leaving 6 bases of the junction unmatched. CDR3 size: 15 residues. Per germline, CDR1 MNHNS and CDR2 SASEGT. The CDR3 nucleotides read TGTGCCAGCAGGGACAGGGCGGTAGGCAATCAGCCCCAGCATTTT. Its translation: CASRDRAVGNQPQHF.

As DNA, the CDR3 is TGTGCCAGCAGCTTGGGCTCCCACAGCAATCAGCCCCAGCATTTT. This sequence encodes CASSLGSHSNQPQHF. V gene TRBV7-9 combines with J gene TRBJ1-5; no firm D call. Germline V gene data show CDR1 as SEHNR and CDR2 as FQNEAQ (reference sequence). V dropped 3 bases and J dropped 1 base, with 10 bases sitting between them. This CDR3 contains 15 residues.

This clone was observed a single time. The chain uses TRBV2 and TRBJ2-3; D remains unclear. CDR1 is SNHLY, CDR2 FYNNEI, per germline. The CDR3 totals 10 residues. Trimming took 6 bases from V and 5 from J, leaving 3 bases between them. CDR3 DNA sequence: TGTGCCAGCAGGGGAGATACGCAGTATTTT. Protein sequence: CASRGDTQYF.

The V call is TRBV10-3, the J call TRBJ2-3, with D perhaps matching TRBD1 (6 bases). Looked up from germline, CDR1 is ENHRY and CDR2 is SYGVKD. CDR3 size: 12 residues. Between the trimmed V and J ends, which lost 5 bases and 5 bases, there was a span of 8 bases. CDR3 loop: CAISRDKDTQYF. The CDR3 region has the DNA TGTGCCATCAGTCGGGACAAAGATACGCAGTATTTT.

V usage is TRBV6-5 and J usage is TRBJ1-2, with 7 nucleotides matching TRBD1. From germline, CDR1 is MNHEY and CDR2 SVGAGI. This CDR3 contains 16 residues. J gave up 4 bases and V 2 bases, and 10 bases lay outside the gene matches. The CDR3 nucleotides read TGTGCCAGCAGTTACATCCGGACAGGAGGTAGCTATGGCTACACCTTC. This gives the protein CASSYIRTGGSYGYTF.

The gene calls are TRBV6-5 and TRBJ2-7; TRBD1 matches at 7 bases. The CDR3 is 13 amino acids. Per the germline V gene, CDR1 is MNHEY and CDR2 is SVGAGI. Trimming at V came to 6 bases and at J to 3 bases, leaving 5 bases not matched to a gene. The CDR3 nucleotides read TGTGCCAGCAGCCGACAGGGAAGCTACGAGCAGTACTTC. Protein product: CASSRQGSYEQYF.

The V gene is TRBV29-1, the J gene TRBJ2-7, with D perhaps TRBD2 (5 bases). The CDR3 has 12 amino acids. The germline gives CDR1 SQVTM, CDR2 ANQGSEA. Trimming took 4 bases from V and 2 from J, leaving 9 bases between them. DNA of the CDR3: TGCAGCGTTGGAGAGGGAGCCTACGAGCAGTACTTC. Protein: CSVGEGAYEQYF.

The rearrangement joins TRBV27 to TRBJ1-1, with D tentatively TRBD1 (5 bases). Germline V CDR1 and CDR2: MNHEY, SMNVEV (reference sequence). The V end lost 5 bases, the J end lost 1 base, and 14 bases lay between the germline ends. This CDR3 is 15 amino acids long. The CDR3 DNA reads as TGTGCCAGCAGTCCCTGGGGCAGGGAGAACACTGAAGCTTTCTTT. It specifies CASSPWGRENTEAFF.

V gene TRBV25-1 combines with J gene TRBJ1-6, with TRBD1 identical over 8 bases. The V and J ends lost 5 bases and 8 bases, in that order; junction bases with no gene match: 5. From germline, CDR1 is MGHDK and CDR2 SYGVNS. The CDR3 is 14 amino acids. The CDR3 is CASSLTGGDSPLHF. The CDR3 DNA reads TGTGCCAGCAGTCTAACAGGGGGTGATTCACCCCTCCACTTT.

CDR3 bases: TGTGCCAGCAGCCAGGACAGGGCTAATGAAAAACTGTTTTTT. Translated, it gives CASSQDRANEKLFF. V gene TRBV7-2 combines with J gene TRBJ1-4; TRBD1 matches 8 bases. The CDR3 runs 14 residues. Germline V gene data show CDR1 as SGHTA and CDR2 as FQGNSA. V shed 5 bases and J 3 bases; nucleotides not matched to a gene: 2.

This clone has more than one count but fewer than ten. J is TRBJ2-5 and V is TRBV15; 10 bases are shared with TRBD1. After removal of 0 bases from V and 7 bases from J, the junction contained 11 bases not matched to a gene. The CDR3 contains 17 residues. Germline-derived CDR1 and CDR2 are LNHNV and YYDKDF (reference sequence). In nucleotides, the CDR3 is TGTGCCACCAGCAGAGAGCCACCGGGACAGGGGCTAGGGACCCAGTACTTC. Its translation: CATSREPPGQGLGTQYF.

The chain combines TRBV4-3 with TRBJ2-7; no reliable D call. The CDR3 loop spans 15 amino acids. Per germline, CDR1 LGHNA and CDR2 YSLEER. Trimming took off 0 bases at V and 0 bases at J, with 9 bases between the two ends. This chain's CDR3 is CASSQDRRGSYEQYF. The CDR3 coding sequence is TGCGCCAGCAGCCAAGATCGACGAGGCTCCTACGAGCAGTACTTC.

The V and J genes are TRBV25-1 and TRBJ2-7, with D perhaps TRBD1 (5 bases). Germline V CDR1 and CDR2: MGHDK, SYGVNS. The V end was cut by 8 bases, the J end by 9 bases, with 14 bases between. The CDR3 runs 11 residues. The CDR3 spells CASAAYRWQYF. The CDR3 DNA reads TGTGCCAGCGCCGCATACAGGTGGCAGTACTTC.

This chain's CDR3 is CASSPRTSGVLQETQYF. The DNA for the CDR3 is TGTGCCAGCAGCCCTCGGACTAGCGGGGTACTTCAAGAGACCCAGTACTTC. This rearrangement joins TRBV7-2 to TRBJ2-5; 12 bases map to TRBD2. After removal of 5 bases from V and 2 bases from J, the junction contained 9 bases not matched to a gene. This CDR3 has 17 amino acids. Germline-derived CDR1 and CDR2 are SGHTA and FQGNSA.

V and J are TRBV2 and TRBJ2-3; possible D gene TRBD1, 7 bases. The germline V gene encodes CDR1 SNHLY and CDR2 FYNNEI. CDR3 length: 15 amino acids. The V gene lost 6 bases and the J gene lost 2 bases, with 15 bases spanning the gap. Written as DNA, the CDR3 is TGTGCCAGCAGCAGGGGGGACAGAGACACAGATACGCAGTATTTT. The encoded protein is CASSRGDRDTDTQYF. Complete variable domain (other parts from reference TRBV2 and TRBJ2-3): EPEVTQTPSHQVTQMGQEVILRCVPISNHLYFYWYRQILGQKVEFLVSFYNNEISEKSEIFDDQFSVERPDGSNFTLKIRSTKLEDSAMYFCASSRGDRDTDTQYFGPGTRLTVL.

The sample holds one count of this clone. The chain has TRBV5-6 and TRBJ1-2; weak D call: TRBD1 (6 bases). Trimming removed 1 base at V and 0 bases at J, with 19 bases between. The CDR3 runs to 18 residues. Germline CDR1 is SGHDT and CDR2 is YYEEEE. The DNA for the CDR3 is TGTGCCAGCAGCTTGTCCCGGAGGGGGACCGGAGCTAACTATGGCTACACCTTC. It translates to CASSLSRRGTGANYGYTF.

CDR3 residues: CASSVGDPRGGTDTQYF. The CDR3 nucleotides are TGTGCCAGCAGCGTAGGGGATCCTCGCGGGGGCACAGATACGCAGTATTTT. The rearrangement joins TRBV9 to TRBJ2-3; a possible D gene is TRBD2 (6 bases). Trimming cost V 0 bases and J 1 base, with 15 bases left between them. Germline loops: CDR1 SGDLS, CDR2 YYNGEE. The CDR3 has 17 amino acids.

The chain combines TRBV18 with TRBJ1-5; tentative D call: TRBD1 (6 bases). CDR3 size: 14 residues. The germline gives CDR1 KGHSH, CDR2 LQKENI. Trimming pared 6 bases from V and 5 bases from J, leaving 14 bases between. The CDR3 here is CASSSGGLDQPQHF. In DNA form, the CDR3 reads TGTGCCAGCTCTTCTGGGGGCTTGGATCAGCCCCAGCATTTT.

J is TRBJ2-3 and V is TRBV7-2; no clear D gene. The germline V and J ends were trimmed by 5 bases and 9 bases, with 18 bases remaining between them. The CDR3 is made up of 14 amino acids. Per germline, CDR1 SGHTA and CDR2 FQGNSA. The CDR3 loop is CASSIRWSQNTQYF. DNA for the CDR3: TGTGCCAGCAGCATACGATGGTCCCAAAACACGCAGTATTTT.

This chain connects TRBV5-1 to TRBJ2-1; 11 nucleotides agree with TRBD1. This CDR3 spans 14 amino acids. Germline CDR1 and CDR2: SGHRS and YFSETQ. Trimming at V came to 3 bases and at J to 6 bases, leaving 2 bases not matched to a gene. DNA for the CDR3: TGCGCCAGCAGCTACGGACAGGGGGCCAATGAGCAGTTCTTC. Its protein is CASSYGQGANEQFF.